The present T cell receptor (beta chain) was sequenced within a study of CD8+ T cells in alopecia areata. Points from the study as a whole: The study also sequences resident alphabeta T cells of normal skin in scalp samples.

Germline CDR1 SGHRS, CDR2 YFSETQ. This CDR3 spans 15 amino acids. Between the trimmed V and J ends, which lost 0 bases and 3 bases, there was a span of 9 bases. Extracted from the samples, RNA was reverse transcribed into cDNA to serve as the sequencing template. TCRdb keeps only in-frame clones here, not all; method: immunoSEQ multiplex PCR. Of about 140,000 clones in the sample, roughly 50% are singletons; the top ten hold approximately 4.3%. As to this clone: The antigen is unknown.

This sequence was found in a human donor in good health. This rearrangement joins TRBV5-1 to TRBJ1-4; the D gene is possibly TRBD1 (5 bases). Sequenced input: CD4+ T cells sorted from blood. DNA of the CDR3: TGCGCCAGCAGCTTGGAGGGGCTAGCTAATGAAAAACTGTTTTTT. This translates into CASSLEGLANEKLFF.